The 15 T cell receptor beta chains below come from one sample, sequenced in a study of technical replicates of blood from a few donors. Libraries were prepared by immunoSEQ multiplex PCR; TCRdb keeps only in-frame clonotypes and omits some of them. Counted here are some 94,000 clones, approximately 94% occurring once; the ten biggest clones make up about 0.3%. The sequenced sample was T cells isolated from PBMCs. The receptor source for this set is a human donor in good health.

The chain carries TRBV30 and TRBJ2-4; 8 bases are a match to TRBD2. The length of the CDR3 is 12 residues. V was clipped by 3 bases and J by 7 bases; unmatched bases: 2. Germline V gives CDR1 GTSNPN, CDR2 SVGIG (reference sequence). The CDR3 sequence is CAWSREGNIQYF. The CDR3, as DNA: TGTGCCTGGAGCCGGGAGGGGAACATTCAGTACTTC.

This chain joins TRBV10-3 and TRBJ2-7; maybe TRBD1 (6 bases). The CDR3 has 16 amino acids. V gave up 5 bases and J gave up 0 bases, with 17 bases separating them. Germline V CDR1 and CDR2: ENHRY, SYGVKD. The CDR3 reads CAISKLRGRVSYEQYF. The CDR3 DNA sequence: TGTGCCATCAGTAAGCTCAGGGGTAGAGTCTCCTACGAGCAGTACTTC.

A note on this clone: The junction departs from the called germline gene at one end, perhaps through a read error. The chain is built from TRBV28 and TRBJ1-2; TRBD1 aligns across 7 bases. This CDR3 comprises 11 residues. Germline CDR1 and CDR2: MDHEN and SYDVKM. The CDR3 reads CASSLGQEKAF. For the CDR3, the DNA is TGTGCCAGCAGTTTAGGACAGGAGAAGGCCTTC.

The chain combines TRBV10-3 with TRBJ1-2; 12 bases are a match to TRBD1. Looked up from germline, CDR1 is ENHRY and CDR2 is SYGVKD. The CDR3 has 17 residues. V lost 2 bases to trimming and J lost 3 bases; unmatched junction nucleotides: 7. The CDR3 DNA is TGTGCCATCAGTGAGCCTCTAGGGACAGGGGGCTACTATGGCTACACCTTC. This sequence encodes CAISEPLGTGGYYGYTF.

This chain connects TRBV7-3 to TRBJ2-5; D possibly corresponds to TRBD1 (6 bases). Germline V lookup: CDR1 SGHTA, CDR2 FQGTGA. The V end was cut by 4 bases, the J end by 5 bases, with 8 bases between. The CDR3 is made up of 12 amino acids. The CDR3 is CASSSGDETQYF. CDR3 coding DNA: TGTGCCAGCAGCTCAGGGGACGAGACCCAGTACTTC.

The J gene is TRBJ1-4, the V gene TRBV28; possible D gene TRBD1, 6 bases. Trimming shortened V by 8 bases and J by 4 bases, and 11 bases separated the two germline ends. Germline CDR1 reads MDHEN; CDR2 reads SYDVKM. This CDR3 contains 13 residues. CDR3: CASYDRNNEKLFF. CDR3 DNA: TGTGCCAGCTATGACAGGAATAATGAAAAACTGTTTTTT.

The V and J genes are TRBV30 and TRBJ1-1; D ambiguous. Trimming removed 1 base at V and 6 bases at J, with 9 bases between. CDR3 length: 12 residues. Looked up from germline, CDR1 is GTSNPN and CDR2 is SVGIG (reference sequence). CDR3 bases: TGTGCCTGGAGTGGGTACAGAGCTGAAGCTTTCTTT. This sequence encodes CAWSGYRAEAFF. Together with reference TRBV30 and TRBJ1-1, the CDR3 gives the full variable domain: SQTIHQWPATLVQPVGSPLSLECTVEGTSNPNLYWYRQAAGRGLQLLFYSVGIGQISSEVPQNLSASRPQDRQFILSSKKLLLSDSGFYLCAWSGYRAEAFFGQGTRLTVV.

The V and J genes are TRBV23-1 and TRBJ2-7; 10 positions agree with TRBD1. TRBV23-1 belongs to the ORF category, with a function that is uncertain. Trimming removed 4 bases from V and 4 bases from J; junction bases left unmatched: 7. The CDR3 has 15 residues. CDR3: CASSRRDRGPYEQYF. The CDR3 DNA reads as TGCGCCAGCAGTCGGCGGGACAGGGGACCTTACGAGCAGTACTTC.

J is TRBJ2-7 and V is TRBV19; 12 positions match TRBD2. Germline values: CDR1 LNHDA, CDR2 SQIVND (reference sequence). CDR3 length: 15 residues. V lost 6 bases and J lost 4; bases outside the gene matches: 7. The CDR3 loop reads CASSRLAGAVYEQYF. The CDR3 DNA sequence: TGTGCCAGTAGCCGACTAGCGGGAGCGGTATACGAGCAGTACTTC.

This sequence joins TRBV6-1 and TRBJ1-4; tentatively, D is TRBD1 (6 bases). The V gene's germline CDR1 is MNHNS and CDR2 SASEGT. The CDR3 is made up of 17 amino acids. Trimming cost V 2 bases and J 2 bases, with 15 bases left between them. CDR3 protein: CASSEPSRGATNEKLFF. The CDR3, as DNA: TGTGCCAGCAGTGAACCAAGCCGGGGGGCCACTAATGAAAAACTGTTTTTT.

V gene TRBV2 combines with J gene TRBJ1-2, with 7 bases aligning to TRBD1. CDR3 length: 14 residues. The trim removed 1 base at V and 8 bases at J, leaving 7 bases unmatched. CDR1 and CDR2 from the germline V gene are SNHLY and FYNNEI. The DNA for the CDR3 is TGTGCCAGCAGTGAAGACTCGACAGGGTGGGGCTACACCTTC. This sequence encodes CASSEDSTGWGYTF. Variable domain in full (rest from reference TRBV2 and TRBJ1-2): EPEVTQTPSHQVTQMGQEVILRCVPISNHLYFYWYRQILGQKVEFLVSFYNNEISEKSEIFDDQFSVERPDGSNFTLKIRSTKLEDSAMYFCASSEDSTGWGYTFGSGTRLTVV.

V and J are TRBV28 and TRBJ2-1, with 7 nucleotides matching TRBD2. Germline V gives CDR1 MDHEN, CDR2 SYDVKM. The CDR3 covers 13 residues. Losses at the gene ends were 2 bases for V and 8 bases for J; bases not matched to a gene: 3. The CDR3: CASSLAGADEQFF. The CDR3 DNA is TGTGCCAGCAGTTTAGCGGGAGCGGATGAGCAGTTCTTC.

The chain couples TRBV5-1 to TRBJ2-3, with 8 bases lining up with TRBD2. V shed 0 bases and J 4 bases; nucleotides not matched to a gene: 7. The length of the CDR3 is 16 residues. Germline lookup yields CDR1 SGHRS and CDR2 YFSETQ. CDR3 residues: CASSLEVAGFSDTQYF. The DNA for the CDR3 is TGCGCCAGCAGCTTGGAGGTAGCGGGATTCTCAGATACGCAGTATTTT.

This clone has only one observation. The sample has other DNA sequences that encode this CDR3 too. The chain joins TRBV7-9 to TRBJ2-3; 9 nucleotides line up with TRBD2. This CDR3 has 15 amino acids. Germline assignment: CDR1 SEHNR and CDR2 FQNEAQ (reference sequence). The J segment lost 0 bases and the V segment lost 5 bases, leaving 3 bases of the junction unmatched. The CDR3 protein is CASSPSGISTDTQYF. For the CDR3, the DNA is TGTGCCAGCAGCCCTAGCGGGATCAGCACAGATACGCAGTATTTT.

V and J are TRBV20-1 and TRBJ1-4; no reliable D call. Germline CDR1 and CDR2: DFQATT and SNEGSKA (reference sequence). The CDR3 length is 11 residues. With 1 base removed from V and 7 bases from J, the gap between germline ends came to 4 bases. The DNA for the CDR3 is TGCAGTGCTAGAGCAGGTGAAAAACTGTTTTTT. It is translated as CSARAGEKLFF.